The TCR beta chain described here comes from a study of T-cell memory formation after mild COVID-19. TCRdb re-called the 5' RACE reads with MiXCR, one entry per CDR3 protein. There are around 450,000 distinct CDR3 sequences in the sample; 24% occur only once, and about 8.7% lies in the top ten. V shed 5 bases and J shed 1 base, with 15 bases lying between them. Per germline, CDR1 SGHVS and CDR2 FNYEAQ. The CDR3 runs 16 residues. This clonotype originated in an adult woman who had mild COVID-19 (a few samples of this study predate the infection). Cell type and time point are not known. The rearrangement joins TRBV7-6 to TRBJ1-5, with a possible D match to TRBD1 (5 bases). The source material was PBMCs or a T cell subset sorted from them (not recorded which). DNA of the CDR3: TGTGCCAGCAGCAAAGGGATGGCAGGGAGCAATCAGCCCCAGCATTTT. Its protein is CASSKGMAGSNQPQHF.